This T cell receptor beta chain was captured by sequencing in a study of control samples from healthy donors and cancer patients. The table came from immunoSEQ multiplex PCR; TCRdb's copy has only in-frame clones and leaves some out. The table has about 97,000 clones, roughly 94% seen once. CDR3 length equals 14 residues. V lost 11 bases and J lost 2; bases outside the gene matches: 10. Per germline, CDR1 SEHNR and CDR2 FQNEAQ (reference sequence). The chain has TRBV7-9 and TRBJ2-3, with 7 bases aligning to TRBD2. The receptor was derived from a woman between 18 and 29 years old in good health. The sample was blood. CDR3 DNA sequence: TGTGCCGGGGAGGGACTACCATTCACAGATACGCAGTATTTT. This gives the protein CAGEGLPFTDTQYF.